The clone carrying this T cell receptor (beta chain) was counted between two and nine times. Germline CDR1 is SNHLY and CDR2 is FYNNEI. This CDR3 has 11 amino acids. V dropped 7 bases and J dropped 7 bases, with 10 bases sitting between them. The entry originates in a study of beta chain features in type 1 diabetes. Sequenced material consisted of expressed TCRB transcripts (all of the isolated RNA was reverse transcribed). Naive, central memory and regulatory T cell samples averaged about 4 million immunoSEQ reads each. TCRdb keeps only in-frame clones here, not all; method: immunoSEQ multiplex PCR. Among about 620,000 clones listed, 15% to 17% were seen once. Via CD45RO/CCR7/CD25/CD127/CD95/CD27, cells of the CD4+ naive, central memory, regulatory and stem cell-like memory subsets were sorted. Purities over 95% were achieved in all sorted populations.

The receptor comes from a man between 18 and 35 years old in good health. V gene TRBV2 combines with J gene TRBJ1-2; possible D gene TRBD1, 5 bases. The sequencing sample was made of naive CD4+ T cells from blood. The CDR3 nucleotides are TGTGCCAGCACTGGGGGTTTTGGCTACACCTTC. Its protein product is CASTGGFGYTF.